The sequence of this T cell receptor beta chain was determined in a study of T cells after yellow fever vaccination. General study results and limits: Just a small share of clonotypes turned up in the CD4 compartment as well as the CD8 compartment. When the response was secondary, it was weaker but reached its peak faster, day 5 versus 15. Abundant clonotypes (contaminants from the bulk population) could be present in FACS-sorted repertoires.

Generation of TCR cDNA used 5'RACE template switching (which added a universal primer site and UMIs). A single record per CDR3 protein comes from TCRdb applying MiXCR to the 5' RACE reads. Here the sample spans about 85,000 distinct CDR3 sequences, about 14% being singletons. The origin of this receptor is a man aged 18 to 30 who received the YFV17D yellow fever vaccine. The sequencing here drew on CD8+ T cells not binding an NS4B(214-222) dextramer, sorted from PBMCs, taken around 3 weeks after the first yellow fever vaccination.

CDR3 loop: CASSSTGSDYGYTF. For the CDR3, the DNA is TGCGCCAGCAGTTCGACAGGGAGCGACTATGGCTACACCTTC. J is TRBJ1-2 and V is TRBV5-1; 7 positions match TRBD1. The ends lost 5 bases at V and 3 bases at J; junction bases unmatched: 7. The germline V gene encodes CDR1 SGHRS and CDR2 YFSETQ. This CDR3 is built from 14 residues.